The 19 T cell receptor beta chains below all came from one sample that was sequenced in a study of Graves' ophthalmopathy and Graves' hyperthyroidism. Amplification from RNA transcripts yielded the TCR beta CDR3 regions. Investigators did first-round RT-PCR with HTBI primers, then second-round multiplex PCR. From the multiplex PCR reads, TCRdb called clonotypes with MiXCR, one entry per CDR3 protein. Of hundreds of thousands of distinct CDR3 sequences in the sample, roughly two fifths were seen once. Sequencing input: peripheral blood. The receptors here all came from an adult man with Graves' ophthalmopathy.

A few counts support this clonotype. The chain links TRBV6-6 to TRBJ1-5; 7 positions match TRBD1. Germline-derived CDR1 and CDR2 are MNHNY and SVGAGI (reference sequence). The CDR3 consists of 17 residues. V lost 2 bases and J lost 2; bases outside the gene matches: 9. The CDR3 here is CASSYHRDSGRNQPQHF. CDR3 sequence (DNA): TGTGCCAGCAGTTACCACCGGGACAGCGGACGCAATCAGCCCCAGCATTTT.

This clonotype was observed a few times. One base away lies a much larger clone, so this may be a sequencing read error. The chain is built from TRBV20-1 and TRBJ2-7; 11 bases agree with TRBD2. The CDR3 is 15 amino acids. CDR1 DFQATT and CDR2 SNEGSKA come from the germline V gene (reference sequence). With V trimmed by 2 bases and J by 4 bases, 7 bases remained unmatched. CDR3 in amino acids: CSARSSPSGRYEQYF. CDR3 coding DNA: TGCAGTGCTAGAAGCAGCCCTAGCGGGAGGTACGAGCAGTACTTC.

As for this clonotype: This may be a read error, as it is one base from a much larger clone. The chain uses TRBV10-3 and TRBJ1-5, with no clear D. The CDR3 sequence is 14 residues long. The germline CDR1 and CDR2 sequences are ENHRY and SYGVKD. Trimming removed 5 bases at V and 7 bases at J, with 15 bases between. The DNA of the CDR3 is TGTGCCATCAGTTCTCAGGTTCAGCGACAGCCCCAGCATTTT. This sequence encodes CAISSQVQRQPQHF.

This rearrangement joins TRBV9 to TRBJ2-7; D tentatively reads TRBD1 or TRBD2 (6 bases each). Per the germline V gene, CDR1 is SGDLS and CDR2 is YYNGEE. This CDR3 region has 14 residues. Trimming took off 2 bases at V and 3 bases at J, with 12 bases between the two ends. Written as DNA, the CDR3 is TGTGCCAGCAGCGTCGCGGGACAAAACTACGAGCAGTACTTC. Amino acid sequence: CASSVAGQNYEQYF.

The J gene is TRBJ1-2, the V gene TRBV5-1, with 7 bases that match TRBD1. CDR3 length: 13 residues. V trimming: 4 bases; J trimming: 7 bases; junction bases outside the gene matches: 7. Germline assignment: CDR1 SGHRS and CDR2 YFSETQ. The CDR3, as DNA: TGCGCCAGCAGCACTGGACAGGCTGTTGGCTACACCTTC. Protein product: CASSTGQAVGYTF.

As regards this clonotype: An end of the junction does not agree with germline; a read error may underlie this. V is TRBV7-8 and J is TRBJ2-7; the match to TRBD1 covers 8 bases. The CDR3 is 18 residues long. Germline CDR1 and CDR2: SGHVS and FQNEAQ. CDR3 DNA: TGCGCCAGCAGCCTCCACCTGGCTGGGGCAGGGGGCAGCTACGAGCAGTACTTC. It specifies CASSLHLAGAGGSYEQYF.

Note on this clonotype: At one end the junction does not follow the germline gene, possibly because of a read error. V is TRBV2 and J is TRBJ1-5; tentatively, D is TRBD1 (5 bases). This CDR3 has 13 amino acids. In germline, CDR1 is SNHLY, CDR2 FYNNEI. The CDR3 spells CASSFDSNQPPHF. In DNA, the CDR3 is TGTGCCAGCAGCTTCGACAGCAATCAGCCCCCGCATTTT.

At least ten counts were recorded for this clonotype. The genes are TRBV5-1 and TRBJ2-7; a possible D gene is TRBD2 (6 bases). Trimming took off 4 bases at V and 4 bases at J, with 15 bases between the two ends. Germline V gene sequence: CDR1 SGHRS, CDR2 YFSETQ. This CDR3 spans 14 amino acids. CDR3: CASSPRDGGYEQYF. DNA for the CDR3: TGCGCCAGCAGCCCACGGGACGGAGGGTACGAGCAGTACTTC.

At least ten counts were recorded for this clonotype. This chain connects TRBV24-1 to TRBJ1-2, with 9 bases lining up with TRBD1. The length of the CDR3 is 15 residues. Trimming cost V 3 bases and J 6 bases; bases outside gene matches: 7. Germline V gene data show CDR1 as KGHDR and CDR2 as SFDVKD. CDR3 bases: TGTGCCACCAGTGATGCCGGGACAGGGAGGAATGGCTACACCTTC. It specifies CATSDAGTGRNGYTF.

This clonotype was observed a handful of times. The V call is TRBV15, the J call TRBJ2-3; D remains ambiguous. Per germline, CDR1 LNHNV and CDR2 YYDKDF (reference sequence). V gave up 1 base and J gave up 2 bases, with 10 bases separating them. The CDR3 is 15 amino acids. The CDR3 spells CATSRGNGITDTQYF. The CDR3, as DNA: TGTGCCACCAGCAGAGGGAACGGAATCACAGATACGCAGTATTTT. Full variable domain (remainder filled in from reference TRBV15 and TRBJ2-3): DAMVIQNPRYQVTQFGKPVTLSCSQTLNHNVMYWYQQKSSQAPKLLFHYYDKDFNNEADTPDNFQSRRPNTSFCFLDIRSPGLGDTAMYLCATSRGNGITDTQYFGPGTRLTVL.

About this clonotype: This may come from a read error, since a much larger clone is one base off. This chain uses TRBV12-3 or TRBV12-4 with TRBJ1-5, with unresolved D. The CDR3 length is 14 residues. The CDR3 coding sequence is TGTGTCAGCAGGCCCCCCGGGAGCAATCAGCCCCAGCATTTT. This gives the protein CVSRPPGSNQPQHF.

This clonotype was found a few times. V and J are TRBV2 and TRBJ2-3, with D perhaps matching TRBD2 (6 bases). Per the germline V gene, CDR1 is SNHLY and CDR2 is FYNNEI. The CDR3 spans 13 residues. V shed 7 bases and J shed 5 bases, with 13 bases lying between them. The CDR3 DNA is TGTGCCAGCACGGGAGCGCGCGGAGATACGCAGTATTTT. It translates to CASTGARGDTQYF.

This clonotype was recorded at least ten times. The J gene is TRBJ2-5, the V gene TRBV7-8; D call uncertain. The CDR3 consists of 13 residues. The ends were cut back, 6 bases at V and 4 bases at J, with 12 bases in the middle. Germline-derived CDR1 and CDR2 are SGHVS and FQNEAQ. CDR3 coding DNA: TGTGCCAGCAGTCGAAACAAGAGAGAGACCCAGTACTTC. This gives the protein CASSRNKRETQYF.

This clonotype was recorded at least ten times. CDR3 protein: CATSTRNSPLHF. The CDR3 DNA reads as TGTGCCACCAGCACACGGAATTCACCCCTCCACTTT. The chain has TRBV15 and TRBJ1-6; D not certain. The CDR3 is 12 residues long. Germline-derived CDR1 and CDR2 are LNHNV and YYDKDF (reference sequence). V gave up 4 bases and J gave up 7 bases, with 5 bases separating them.

This clonotype was picked up a small number of times. This chain connects TRBV2 to TRBJ2-7; D is unclear. The CDR3 loop spans 15 amino acids. Germline V gene data show CDR1 as SNHLY and CDR2 as FYNNEI. The germline V and J ends were trimmed by 6 bases and 2 bases, with 17 bases remaining between them. The CDR3 DNA is TGTGCCAGCAGCGTTGAGCACAGCCAGACCTACGAGCAGTACTTC. This gives the protein CASSVEHSQTYEQYF.

The V call is TRBV7-9, the J call TRBJ1-1, with D unclear. The V and J ends lost 5 bases and 6 bases respectively, with 28 bases between them. The CDR3 loop spans 18 amino acids. CDR1 SEHNR and CDR2 FQNEAQ come from the germline V gene (reference sequence). CDR3: CASSHRTSLTTRFPEAFF. The CDR3 nucleotides are TGTGCCAGCAGCCATCGGACCTCCTTAACAACACGGTTCCCTGAAGCTTTCTTT.

A note on this clonotype: This could be a read error, since a much larger clone is one nucleotide away. DNA of the CDR3: TGTGCCAGCAGCTCGGGACTAGCGGGAGGGACTTTTCAAGAGACCCAGTACTTC. Residues: CASSSGLAGGTFQETQYF. The V gene is TRBV7-3, the J gene TRBJ2-5, with 16 bases aligning to TRBD2. The trim removed 4 bases at V and 2 bases at J, leaving 7 bases unmatched. This CDR3 is built from 18 residues. Germline CDR1 and CDR2: SGHTA and FQGTGA.

This clonotype has only one observation. The J gene is TRBJ1-3, the V gene TRBV24-1, with D unresolved. Per germline, CDR1 KGHDR and CDR2 SFDVKD. The CDR3 spans 16 residues. The V end lost 6 bases, the J end lost 0 bases, and 14 bases lay between the germline ends. CDR3 nucleotide sequence: TGTGCCACCAGTCGCTCTGAAGGGTCCTCTGGAAACACCATATATTTT. The encoded protein is CATSRSEGSSGNTIYF.

The rearrangement joins TRBV12-3 or TRBV12-4 to TRBJ2-7, with TRBD1 as a possible D gene (6 bases). V was shortened by 2 bases and J by 3 bases, with 11 bases between the two germline ends. The CDR3 is 14 residues long. CDR3: CASSLSGTNYEQYF. Here the CDR3 DNA reads TGTGCCAGCAGTTTATCCGGGACAAACTACGAGCAGTACTTC.